These T cell receptor beta chains were read from a single sample in a study of blood T cell repertoires in COVID-19. TCRdb's table, derived via immunoSEQ multiplex PCR, lists solely in-frame clones and lacks some. The sample yields roughly 290,000 clones, approximately 89% seen once. The material sequenced was peripheral blood. These receptors were collected from a woman between 45 and 65 years old who had recovered from COVID-19. The CDR3 runs from the conserved cysteine through the conserved F or W. A D gene is named only where the DNA matches it firmly. Not all rows give a size; the values are once, few, many and, for expanded clones, a class.

>TRBJ2-7|few|NA|TRBV18|13
TGTGCCAGCTCAGGGACACCTTCCTACGAGCAGTACTTC
CASSGTPSYEQYF
>TRBJ1-1|NA|TRBD1|TRBV27|14
TGTGCCAGCAGTCAACAGGGGGTAGGCACTGAAGCTTTCTTT
CASSQQGVGTEAFF
>TRBJ1-5|once|TRBD1|TRBV28|17
TGTGCCAGCAGTTTAGGTCAGGGGGGCCCGAGCAATCAGCCCCAGCATTTT
CASSLGQGGPSNQPQHF
>TRBJ2-7|NA|TRBD1|TRBV19|14
TGTGCCAGTAGTGACAGGGGAAGGTTTTACGAGCAGTACTTC
CASSDRGRFYEQYF
>TRBJ1-1|once|TRBD1|TRBV28|11
TGTGCCAGCAGTCTTCGACAGGGAGCTTTCTTT
CASSLRQGAFF
>TRBJ1-1|NA|NA|TRBV29-1|14
TGCAGCGTCAACCTTCAGGGGAGAGACGGAGAAGCTTTCTTT
CSVNLQGRDGEAFF
>TRBJ2-2|NA|TRBD2|TRBV5-1|17
TGCGCCAGCAGCTTCCGGGGGGTAGCGCCGAACACCGGGGAGCTGTTTTTT
CASSFRGVAPNTGELFF
>TRBJ1-6|NA|NA|TRBV24-1|14
TGTGCCACCAGAGATGCGGGGGTTAATTCACCCCTCCACTTT
CATRDAGVNSPLHF
>TRBJ1-1|NA|TRBD1|TRBV27|16
TGTGCCAGCAGTTTATCCGGATCAGGGGGCGTCACTGAAGCTTTCTTT
CASSLSGSGGVTEAFF
>TRBJ2-5|few|NA|TRBV30|16
TGTGCCTGGAGTGCAGCCTCAGGGGTCCTCCAAGAGACCCAGTACTTC
CAWSAASGVLQETQYF
>TRBJ1-1|NA|NA|TRBV19|14
TGTGCCAGTAGTATGATAGGGGGTATGACTGAAGCTTTCTTT
CASSMIGGMTEAFF
>TRBJ2-5|NA|TRBD2|TRBV10-3|14
TGTGCCATCAAAGCAGGGACTAACCAAGAGACCCAGTACTTC
CAIKAGTNQETQYF
>TRBJ2-7|NA|NA|TRBV11-2|16
TGTGCCAGCAGCCCGGCCGCCACTAGAAATAGGTACGAGCAGTACTTC
CASSPAATRNRYEQYF
>TRBJ1-2|NA|NA|TRBV28|14
TGTGCCAGCAGTTTATACAGGGCTAACTATGGCTACACCTTC
CASSLYRANYGYTF
>TRBJ1-4|NA|TRBD1|TRBV5-5|14
TGTGCCAGCAGCCCCGGACAGGGTTACGAAAAACTGTTTTTT
CASSPGQGYEKLFF
>TRBJ2-7|NA|TRBD1|TRBV7-2|14
TGTGCCAGCAGCTTAAGGGGGCCTCAGTACGAGCAGTACTTC
CASSLRGPQYEQYF
>TRBJ2-3|NA|TRBD2|TRBV7-2|15
TGTGCCAGCCGACGGGGGGGCCGAGATCGCGATACGCAGTATTTT
CASRRGGRDRDTQYF
>TRBJ2-4|NA|TRBD1|TRBV6-1|14
TGTGCCAGCAGTGAAGCCGGGACAGATAACATTCAGTACTTC
CASSEAGTDNIQYF
>TRBJ2-7|NA|TRBD2|TRBV14|16
TGTGCCAGCAGCCGCCTAGCGGGAGGTAGCGCCTACGAGCAGTACTTC
CASSRLAGGSAYEQYF
>TRBJ1-2|NA|NA|TRBV6-5|14
TGTGCCAGCAGGCCCCCTGGGGGGGGGCACGGCTACACCTTC
CASRPPGGGHGYTF
>TRBJ1-4|NA|NA|TRBV4-3|15
TGCGCCAGCAGCCTCGAGGTAGAGTTTTCGAGGAAACTGTTTTTT
CASSLEVEFSRKLFF
>TRBJ2-7|NA|TRBD1|TRBV6-5|14
TGTGCCAGCAGCCGCGGGCAGGGGGCCTACGAGCAGTACTTC
CASSRGQGAYEQYF
>TRBJ1-1|NA|NA|TRBV18|16
TGTGCCAGCTCACCAAGGGATATGGGAGGGATCACTGAAGCTTTCTTT
CASSPRDMGGITEAFF
>TRBJ2-2|once|TRBD1|TRBV7-9|15
TGTGCCAGCACCGAAGGACAGGGCGGCACCGGGGAGCTGTTTTTT
CASTEGQGGTGELFF
>TRBJ2-7|NA|NA|TRBV9|14
TGTGCCAGCAGCGTAGGGAACACGGGGTACGAGCAGTACTTC
CASSVGNTGYEQYF
>TRBJ2-3|NA|NA|TRBV10-3|15
TGTGCCATCAGTGAGGGCAGGGCAGGGACAGATACGCAGTATTTT
CAISEGRAGTDTQYF
>TRBJ1-2|NA|TRBD1|TRBV19|12
TGTGCCAGTACCGGGACAGGGGGTGGCTACACCTTC
CASTGTGGGYTF
>TRBJ2-7|NA|NA|TRBV6-5|14
TGTGCCAGCAGCGAGGACAGTGAGGTCTACGAGCAGTACTTC
CASSEDSEVYEQYF
>TRBJ1-1|NA|NA|TRBV27|14
TGTGCCAGCAGTCCCGCCGGGTCGAACACTGAAGCTTTCTTT
CASSPAGSNTEAFF
>TRBJ2-5|NA|TRBD1|TRBV5-4|15
TGTGCCAGCAGCGCAGACGGGACAGGGCGGGAGACCCAGTACTTC
CASSADGTGRETQYF
>TRBJ1-4|NA|TRBD1|TRBV5-4|15
TGTGCCAGCAGCTCTACAGGGGTCGGGAACGAAAAACTGTTTTTT
CASSSTGVGNEKLFF
>TRBJ2-7|NA|TRBD1|TRBV4-3|15
TGCGCCAGCAGCCAAAGACAGGGTGAGCTCTCCGAGCAGTACTTC
CASSQRQGELSEQYF
>TRBJ2-3|NA|NA|TRBV11-3|12
TGTGCCAGCAGCTCCCGAGCAGATACGCAGTATTTT
CASSSRADTQYF
>TRBJ2-1|NA|TRBD2|TRBV7-2|15
TGTGCCAGCAGCTCCGGCGGGGGGACCTACAATGAGCAGTTCTTC
CASSSGGGTYNEQFF
>TRBJ1-6|few|NA|TRBV30|12
TGTGCCTGGAATCAGAATAATTCACCCCTCCACTTT
CAWNQNNSPLHF
>TRBJ2-7|NA|NA|TRBV30|15
TGTGCCTGGAGTGTAAGGTGGGCGGTGGCGGGCGAGCAGTACTTC
CAWSVRWAVAGEQYF
>TRBJ1-1|NA|NA|TRBV6-2/TRBV6-3|15
TGTGCCAGCAGTTACTCTGGATCGGGGGTCACTGAAGCTTTCTTT
CASSYSGSGVTEAFF